The present entry profiles one T cell receptor beta chain with its context. This record belongs to a study of OX40 agonist ivuxolimab in advanced cancers. This CDR3 is 11 amino acids long. Germline lookup yields CDR1 SGHRS and CDR2 YFSETQ. The V end lost 0 bases, the J end lost 7 bases, and 2 bases lay between the germline ends. The assay was immunoSEQ multiplex PCR, and TCRdb's table has in-frame clones only and misses some. The data show about 76,000 clones, approximately 91% seen once. Sequenced here: CD4+ or CD8+ T cells sorted from blood, sampled in a trial of the OX40 agonist ivuxolimab. V and J are TRBV5-1 and TRBJ1-3; D is ambiguous. The sequence was obtained from an adult with an advanced solid tumor such as melanoma, head and neck, liver or kidney cancer. The CDR3 DNA is TGCGCCAGCAGCTTGGACAACACCATATATTTT. Amino acid sequence: CASSLDNTIYF.